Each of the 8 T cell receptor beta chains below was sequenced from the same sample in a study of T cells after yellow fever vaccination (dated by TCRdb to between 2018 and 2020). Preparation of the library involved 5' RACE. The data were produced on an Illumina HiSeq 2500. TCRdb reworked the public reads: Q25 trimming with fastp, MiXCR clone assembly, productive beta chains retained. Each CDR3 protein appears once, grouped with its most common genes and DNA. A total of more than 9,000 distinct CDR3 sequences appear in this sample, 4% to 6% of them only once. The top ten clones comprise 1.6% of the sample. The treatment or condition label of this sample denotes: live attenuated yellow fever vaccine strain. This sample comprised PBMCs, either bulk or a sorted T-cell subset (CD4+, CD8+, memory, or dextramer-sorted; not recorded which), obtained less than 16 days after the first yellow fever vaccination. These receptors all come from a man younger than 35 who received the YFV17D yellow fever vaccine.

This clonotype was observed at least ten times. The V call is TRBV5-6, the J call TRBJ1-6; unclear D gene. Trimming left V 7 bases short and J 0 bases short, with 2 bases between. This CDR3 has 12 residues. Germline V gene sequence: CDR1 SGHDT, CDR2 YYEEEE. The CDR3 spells CASASYNSPLHF. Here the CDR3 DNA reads TGTGCCAGCGCCTCCTATAATTCACCCCTCCACTTT.

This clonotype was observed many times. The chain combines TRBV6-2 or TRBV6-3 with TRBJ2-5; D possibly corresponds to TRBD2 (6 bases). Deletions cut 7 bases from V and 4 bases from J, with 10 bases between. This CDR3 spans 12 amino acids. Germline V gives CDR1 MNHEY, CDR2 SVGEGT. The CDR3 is CASIRGRETQYF. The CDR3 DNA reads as TGTGCCAGCATCCGGGGGAGAGAGACCCAGTACTTC.

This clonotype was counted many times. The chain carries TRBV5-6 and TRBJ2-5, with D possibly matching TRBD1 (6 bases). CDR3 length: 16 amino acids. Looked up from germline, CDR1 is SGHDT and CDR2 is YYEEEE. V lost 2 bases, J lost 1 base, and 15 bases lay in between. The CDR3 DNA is TGTGCCAGCAGCTTTTGGGGGCCGAACTTCCAAGAGACCCAGTACTTC. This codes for CASSFWGPNFQETQYF. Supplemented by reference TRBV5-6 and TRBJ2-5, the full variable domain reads DAGVTQSPTHLIKTRGQQVTLRCSPKSGHDTVSWYQQALGQGPQFIFQYYEEEERQRGNFPDRFSGHQFPNYSSELNVNALLLGDSALYLCASSFWGPNFQETQYFGPGTRLLVL.

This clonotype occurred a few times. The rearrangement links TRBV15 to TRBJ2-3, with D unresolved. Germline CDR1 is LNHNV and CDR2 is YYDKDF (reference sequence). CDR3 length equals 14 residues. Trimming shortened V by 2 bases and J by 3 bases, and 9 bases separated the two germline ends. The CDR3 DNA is TGTGCCACCAGCAGACACCGAGCGACAGATACGCAGTATTTT. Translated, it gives CATSRHRATDTQYF.

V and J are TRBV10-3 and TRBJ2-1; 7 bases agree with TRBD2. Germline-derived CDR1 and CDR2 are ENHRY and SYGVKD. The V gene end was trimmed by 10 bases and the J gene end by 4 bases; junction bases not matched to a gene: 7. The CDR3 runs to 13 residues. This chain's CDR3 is CATGGAGYNEQFF. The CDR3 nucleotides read TGTGCCACCGGCGGAGCGGGGTACAATGAGCAGTTCTTC.

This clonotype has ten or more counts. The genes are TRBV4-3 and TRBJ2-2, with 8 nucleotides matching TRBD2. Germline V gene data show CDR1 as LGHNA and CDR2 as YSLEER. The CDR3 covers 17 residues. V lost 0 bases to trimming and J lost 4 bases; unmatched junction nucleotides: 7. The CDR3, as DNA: TGCGCCAGCAGCCAAGAGAGGTTTGGGACTAGCACCGGGGAGCTGTTTTTT. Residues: CASSQERFGTSTGELFF.

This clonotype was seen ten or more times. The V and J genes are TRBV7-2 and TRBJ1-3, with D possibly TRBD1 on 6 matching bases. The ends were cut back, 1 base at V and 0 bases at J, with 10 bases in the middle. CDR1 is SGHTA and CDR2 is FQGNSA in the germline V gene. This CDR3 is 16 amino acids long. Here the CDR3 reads CASSLGGPASGNTIYF. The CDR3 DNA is TGTGCCAGCAGCTTAGGGGGGCCCGCCTCTGGAAACACCATATATTTT.

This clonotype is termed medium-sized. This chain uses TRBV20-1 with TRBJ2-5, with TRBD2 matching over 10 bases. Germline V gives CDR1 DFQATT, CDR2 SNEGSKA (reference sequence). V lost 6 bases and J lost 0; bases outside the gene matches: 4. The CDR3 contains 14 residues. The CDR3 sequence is CSATGLADQETQYF. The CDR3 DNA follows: TGCAGTGCAACAGGACTAGCGGACCAAGAGACCCAGTACTTC.